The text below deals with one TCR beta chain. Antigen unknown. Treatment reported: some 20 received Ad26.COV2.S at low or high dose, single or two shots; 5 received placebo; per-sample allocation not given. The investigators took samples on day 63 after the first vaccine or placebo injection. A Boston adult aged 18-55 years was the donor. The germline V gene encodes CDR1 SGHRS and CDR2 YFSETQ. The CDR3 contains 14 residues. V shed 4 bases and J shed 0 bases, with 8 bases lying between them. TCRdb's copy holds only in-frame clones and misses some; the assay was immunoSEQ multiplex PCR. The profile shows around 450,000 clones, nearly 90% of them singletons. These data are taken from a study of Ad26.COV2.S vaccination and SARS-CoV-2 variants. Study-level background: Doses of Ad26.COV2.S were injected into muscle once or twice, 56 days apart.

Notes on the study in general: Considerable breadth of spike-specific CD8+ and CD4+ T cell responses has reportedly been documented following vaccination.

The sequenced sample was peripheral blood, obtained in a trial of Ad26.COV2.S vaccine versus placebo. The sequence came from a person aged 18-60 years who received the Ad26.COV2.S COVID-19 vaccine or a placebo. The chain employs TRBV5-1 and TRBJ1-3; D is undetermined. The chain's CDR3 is CASSPDASGNTIYF. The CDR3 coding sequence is TGCGCCAGCAGCCCGGACGCCTCTGGAAACACCATATATTTT.